Below, one T cell receptor (beta chain) is given with its context. Its antigen is undetermined. This sample is drawn from a study of shared clonotypes between healthy human individuals. This CDR3 has 12 amino acids. Trimming removed 2 bases at V and 7 bases at J, with 6 bases between. The germline V gene encodes CDR1 WSHSY and CDR2 SAAADI. This was a deep-level run. In the source study's methods: In the immunoSEQ data, sequences were junction-only and lacked quality scores, so filtering differed. The method was immunoSEQ multiplex PCR; TCRdb's version includes in-frame clones alone and lacks a portion of them. V and J calls and clone size are as listed in that table; D and trimming were resolved from the DNA. The sample includes under 1,100,000 clones, about three quarters of them seen just once. Notes on the study in general: Compared with clonotypes that all four donors shared, non-shared clonotypes had lower generation probabilities. The naive CD4 repertoires of four donors were compared, and roughly 5% of clonotypes were shared.

This chain joins TRBV10-2 and TRBJ1-5; no definite D call. Input material: memory CD4+ T cells sorted from blood. Subset reported: CD45RA-negative fraction. The receptor's source is a man between 18 and 35 years old in good health. DNA for the CDR3: TGCGCCAGCAGTGAGGGACGACAGCCCCAGCATTTT. This codes for CASSEGRQPQHF.